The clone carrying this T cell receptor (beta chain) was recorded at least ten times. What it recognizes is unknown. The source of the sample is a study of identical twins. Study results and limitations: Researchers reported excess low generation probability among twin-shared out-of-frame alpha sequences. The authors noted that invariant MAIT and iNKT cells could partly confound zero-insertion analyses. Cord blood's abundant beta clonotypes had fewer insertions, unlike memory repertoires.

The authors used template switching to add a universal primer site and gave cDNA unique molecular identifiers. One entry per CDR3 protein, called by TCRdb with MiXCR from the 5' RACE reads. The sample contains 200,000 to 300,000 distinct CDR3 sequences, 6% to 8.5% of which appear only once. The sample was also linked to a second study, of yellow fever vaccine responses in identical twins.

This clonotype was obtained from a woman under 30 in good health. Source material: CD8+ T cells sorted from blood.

The CDR3 reads CASSWDRSLYEQYF. In DNA form, the CDR3 reads TGTGCCAGCAGTTGGGATCGGTCCTTATACGAGCAGTACTTC. The V gene is TRBV28, the J gene TRBJ2-7; D remains ambiguous. Deletions cut 4 bases from V and 4 bases from J, with 14 bases between. The CDR3 contains 14 residues. Germline assignment: CDR1 MDHEN and CDR2 SYDVKM. Drawing the rest from reference TRBV28 and TRBJ2-7, the complete variable domain is DVKVTQSSRYLVKRTGEKVFLECVQDMDHENMFWYRQDPGLGLRLIYFSYDVKMKEKGDIPEGYSVSREKKERFSLILESASTNQTSMYLCASSWDRSLYEQYFGPGTRLTVT.